The clone carrying this T cell receptor beta chain was observed a handful of times. The antigen is undetermined. The record originates from a study of CD8 T cells in ankylosing spondylitis. Study-level results: Matched ankylosing spondylitis synovial fluid reportedly contained a significantly enriched population of disease-linked clones. Among TCR beta sequences, a motif of eight highly homologous variants appeared characteristic of ankylosing spondylitis blood. Previous work reported some of these motif variants in the synovial fluid and blood of reactive arthritis.

MiXCR, run by TCRdb on the 5' RACE reads, gives a single entry per CDR3 protein. The data show fewer than 350,000 distinct CDR3 sequences, more than 9% seen once. The germline gives CDR1 SGHAT, CDR2 FQNNGV. V gave up 6 bases and J gave up 6 bases, with 19 bases separating them. The CDR3 is made up of 15 amino acids. The sequence was collected from a female donor with ankylosing spondylitis or in good health (not recorded which). Sequencing was carried out using blood, either unsorted or a sorted T cell fraction (not recorded which). The chain joins TRBV11-2 to TRBJ2-3, with D possibly being TRBD1 (6 bases). CDR3 DNA sequence: TGTGCCAGCAGTTCCCAGGGGCTCCCTGGGGATACGCAGTATTTT. Encoded protein: CASSSQGLPGDTQYF. The full variable domain, in which reference TRBV11-2 and TRBJ2-3 provide the parts outside the CDR3, is EAGVAQSPRYKIIEKRQSVAFWCNPISGHATLYWYQQILGQGPKLLIQFQNNGVVDDSQLPKDRFSAERLKGVDSTLKIQPAKLEDSAVYLCASSSQGLPGDTQYFGPGTRLTVL.